The T cell receptor beta chain described here comes from a study of shared clonotypes between healthy human individuals. Trimming took 5 bases from V and 2 from J; bases not matched to a gene: 9. The germline V gene encodes CDR1 SGHTA and CDR2 FQGNSA. The CDR3 contains 18 residues. On this clone itself: The target antigen is unknown.

General observations from the study: Measured sharing among donors was expected to vary with sequencing depth.

The genomic DNA of each subset was split evenly across several immunoSEQ plates. Repertoires were generated with immunoSEQ multiplex PCR, while TCRdb's copy carries only in-frame clones and drops some. The repertoire holds about half a million clones, approximately 85% seen once, with around 13% in the top ten. Unsorted material relied on roughly 100 million PBMCs as the source of genomic DNA. Sequenced: PBMCs. The TCR was taken from a woman aged 35 to 49 in good health. Some clones in this sample may be carry-over from other donors' samples. This chain connects TRBV7-2 to TRBJ2-7; 16 bases match TRBD2. CDR3: CASSLGTSGRAGTYEQYF. The CDR3 nucleotides read TGTGCCAGCAGCCTGGGGACTAGCGGGAGGGCCGGCACCTACGAGCAGTACTTC. The whole variable domain, remainder taken from reference TRBV7-2 and TRBJ2-7, is GAGVSQSPSNKVTEKGKDVELRCDPISGHTALYWYRQSLGQGLEFLIYFQGNSAPDKSGLPSDRFSAERTGGSVSTLTIQRTQQEDSAVYLCASSLGTSGRAGTYEQYFGPGTRLTVT.